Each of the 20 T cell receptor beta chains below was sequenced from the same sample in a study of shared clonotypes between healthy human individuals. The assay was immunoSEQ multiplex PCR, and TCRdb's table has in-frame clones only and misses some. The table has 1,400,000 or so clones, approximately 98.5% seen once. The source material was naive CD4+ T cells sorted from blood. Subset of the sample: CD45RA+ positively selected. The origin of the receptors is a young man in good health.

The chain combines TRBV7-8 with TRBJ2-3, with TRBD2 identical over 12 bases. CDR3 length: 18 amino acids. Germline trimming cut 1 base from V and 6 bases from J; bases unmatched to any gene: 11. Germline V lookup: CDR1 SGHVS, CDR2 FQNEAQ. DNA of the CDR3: TGTGCCAGCAGCTTAGGAGGGGCTAGCGGGAGGGCCTTTGATACGCAGTATTTT. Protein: CASSLGGASGRAFDTQYF.

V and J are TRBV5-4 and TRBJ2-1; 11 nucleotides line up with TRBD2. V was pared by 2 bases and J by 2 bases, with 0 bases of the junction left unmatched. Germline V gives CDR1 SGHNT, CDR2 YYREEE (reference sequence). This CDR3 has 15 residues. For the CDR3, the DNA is TGTGCCAGCAGCTTTAGCGGGAGGGCCTACAATGAGCAGTTCTTC. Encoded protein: CASSFSGRAYNEQFF.

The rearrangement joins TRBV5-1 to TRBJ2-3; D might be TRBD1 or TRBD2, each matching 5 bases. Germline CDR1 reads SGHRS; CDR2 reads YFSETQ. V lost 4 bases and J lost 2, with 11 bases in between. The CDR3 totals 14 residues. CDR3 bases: TGCGCCAGCAGCGGTGGGGGATTCACAGATACGCAGTATTTT. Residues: CASSGGGFTDTQYF.

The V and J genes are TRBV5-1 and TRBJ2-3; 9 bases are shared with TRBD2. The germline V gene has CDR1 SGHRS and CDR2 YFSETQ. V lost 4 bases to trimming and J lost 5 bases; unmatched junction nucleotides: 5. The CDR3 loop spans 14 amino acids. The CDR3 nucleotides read TGCGCCAGCAGCGTTCAAGCGGGAGGAGATACGCAGTATTTT. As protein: CASSVQAGGDTQYF.

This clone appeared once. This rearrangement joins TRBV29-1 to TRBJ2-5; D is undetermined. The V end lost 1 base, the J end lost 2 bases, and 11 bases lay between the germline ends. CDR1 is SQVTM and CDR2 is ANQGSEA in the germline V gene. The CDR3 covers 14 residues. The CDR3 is CSVEVMRRQETQYF. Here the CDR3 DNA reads TGCAGCGTTGAAGTCATGAGGAGACAAGAGACCCAGTACTTC.

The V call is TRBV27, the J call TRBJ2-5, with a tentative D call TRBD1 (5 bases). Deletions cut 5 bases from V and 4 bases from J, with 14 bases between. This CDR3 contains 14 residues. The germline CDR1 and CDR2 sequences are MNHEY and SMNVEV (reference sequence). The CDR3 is CASSGQGSGETQYF. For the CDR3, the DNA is TGTGCCAGCAGTGGGCAGGGTTCAGGAGAGACCCAGTACTTC.

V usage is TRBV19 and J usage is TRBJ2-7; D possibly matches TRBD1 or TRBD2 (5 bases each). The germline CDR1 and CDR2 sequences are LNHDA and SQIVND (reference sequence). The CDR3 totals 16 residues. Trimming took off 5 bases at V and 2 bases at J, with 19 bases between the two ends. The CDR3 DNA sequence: TGTGCCAGTAGTTCTCGTTCCAAGGGGACCCCCTACGAGCAGTACTTC. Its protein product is CASSSRSKGTPYEQYF.

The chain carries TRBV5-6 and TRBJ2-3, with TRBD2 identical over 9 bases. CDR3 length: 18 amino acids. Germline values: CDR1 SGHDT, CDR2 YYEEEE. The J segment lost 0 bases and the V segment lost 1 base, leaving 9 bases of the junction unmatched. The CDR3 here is CASSLLAGGLYSTDTQYF. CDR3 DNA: TGTGCCAGCAGCTTGCTTGCGGGAGGGCTATATAGCACAGATACGCAGTATTTT.

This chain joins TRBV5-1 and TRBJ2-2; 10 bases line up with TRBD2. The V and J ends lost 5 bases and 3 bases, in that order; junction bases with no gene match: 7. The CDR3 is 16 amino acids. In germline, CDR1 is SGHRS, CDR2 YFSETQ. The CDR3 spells CASSSGTSAYTGELFF. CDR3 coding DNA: TGCGCCAGCAGTTCCGGGACTAGCGCCTACACCGGGGAGCTGTTTTTT. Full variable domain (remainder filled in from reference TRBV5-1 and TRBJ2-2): KAGVTQTPRYLIKTRGQQVTLSCSPISGHRSVSWYQQTPGQGLQFLFEYFSETQRNKGNFPGRFSGRQFSNSRSEMNVSTLELGDSALYLCASSSGTSAYTGELFFGEGSRLTVL.

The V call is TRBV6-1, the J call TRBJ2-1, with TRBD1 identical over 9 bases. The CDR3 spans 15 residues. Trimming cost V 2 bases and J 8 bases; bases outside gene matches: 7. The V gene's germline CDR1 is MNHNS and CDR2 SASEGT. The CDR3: CASSEYGTGIHEQFF. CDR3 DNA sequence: TGTGCCAGCAGTGAATATGGGACAGGGATTCATGAGCAGTTCTTC.

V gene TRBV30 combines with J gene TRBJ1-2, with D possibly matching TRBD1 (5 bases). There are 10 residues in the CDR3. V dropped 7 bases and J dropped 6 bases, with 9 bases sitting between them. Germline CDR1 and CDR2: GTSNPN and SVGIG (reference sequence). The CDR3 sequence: CASSGNGYTF. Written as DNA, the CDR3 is TGTGCCTCATCAGGGAATGGCTACACCTTC.

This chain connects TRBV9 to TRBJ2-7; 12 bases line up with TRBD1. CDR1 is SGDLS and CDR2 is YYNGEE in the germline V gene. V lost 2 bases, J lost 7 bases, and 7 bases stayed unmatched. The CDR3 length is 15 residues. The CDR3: CASSVRGQGANEQYF. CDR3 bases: TGTGCCAGCAGCGTGAGGGGACAGGGGGCAAATGAGCAGTACTTC.

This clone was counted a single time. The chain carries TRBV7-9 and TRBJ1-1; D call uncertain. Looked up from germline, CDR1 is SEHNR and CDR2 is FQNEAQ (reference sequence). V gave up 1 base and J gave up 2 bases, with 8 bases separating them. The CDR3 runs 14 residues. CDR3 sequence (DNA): TGTGCCAGCAGCTTAGATTCGGCTAACACTGAAGCTTTCTTT. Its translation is CASSLDSANTEAFF.

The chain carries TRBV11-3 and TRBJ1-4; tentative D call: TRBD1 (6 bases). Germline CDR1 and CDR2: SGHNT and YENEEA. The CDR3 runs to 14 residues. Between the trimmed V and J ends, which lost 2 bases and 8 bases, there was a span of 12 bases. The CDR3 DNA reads TGTGCCAGCAGCTTAACAGGGACGGACGAAAAACTGTTTTTT. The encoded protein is CASSLTGTDEKLFF.

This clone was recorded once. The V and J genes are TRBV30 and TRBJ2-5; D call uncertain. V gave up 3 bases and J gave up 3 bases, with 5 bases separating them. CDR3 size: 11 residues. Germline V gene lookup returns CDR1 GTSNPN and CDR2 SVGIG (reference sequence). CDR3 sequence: CAWSREETQYF. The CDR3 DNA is TGTGCCTGGAGCAGAGAAGAGACCCAGTACTTC.

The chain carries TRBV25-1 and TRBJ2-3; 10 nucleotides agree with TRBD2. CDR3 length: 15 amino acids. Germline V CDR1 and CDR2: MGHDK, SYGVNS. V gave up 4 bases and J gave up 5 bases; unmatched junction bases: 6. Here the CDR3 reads CASSGKREGVDTQYF. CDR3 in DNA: TGTGCCAGCAGTGGAAAGCGGGAGGGGGTAGATACGCAGTATTTT.

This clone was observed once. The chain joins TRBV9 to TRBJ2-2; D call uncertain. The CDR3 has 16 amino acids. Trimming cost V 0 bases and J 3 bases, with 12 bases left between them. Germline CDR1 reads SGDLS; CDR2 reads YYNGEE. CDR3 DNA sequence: TGTGCCAGCAGCGTAGAGGCTGGGTCGGACACCGGGGAGCTGTTTTTT. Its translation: CASSVEAGSDTGELFF. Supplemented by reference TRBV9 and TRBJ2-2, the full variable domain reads DSGVTQTPKHLITATGQRVTLRCSPRSGDLSVYWYQQSLDQGLQFLIQYYNGEERAKGNILERFSAQQFPDLHSELNLSSLELGDSALYFCASSVEAGSDTGELFFGEGSRLTVL.

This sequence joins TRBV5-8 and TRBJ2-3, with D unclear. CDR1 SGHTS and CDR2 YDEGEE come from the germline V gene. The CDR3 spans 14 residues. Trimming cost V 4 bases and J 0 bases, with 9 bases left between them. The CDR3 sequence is CASSMYQSTDTQYF. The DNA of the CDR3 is TGTGCCAGCAGCATGTACCAGAGCACAGATACGCAGTATTTT.

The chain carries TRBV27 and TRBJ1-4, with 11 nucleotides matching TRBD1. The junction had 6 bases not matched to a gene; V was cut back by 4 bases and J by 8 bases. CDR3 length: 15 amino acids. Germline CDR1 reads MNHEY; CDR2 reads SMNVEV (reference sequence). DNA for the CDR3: TGTGCCAGCAGTTCGCCGGGACAGGGGGACGAAAAACTGTTTTTT. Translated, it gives CASSSPGQGDEKLFF. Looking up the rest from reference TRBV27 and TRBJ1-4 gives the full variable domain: EAQVTQNPRYLITVTGKKLTVTCSQNMNHEYMSWYRQDPGLGLRQIYYSMNVEVTDKGDVPEGYKVSRKEKRNFPLILESPSPNQTSLYFCASSSPGQGDEKLFFGSGTQLSVL.

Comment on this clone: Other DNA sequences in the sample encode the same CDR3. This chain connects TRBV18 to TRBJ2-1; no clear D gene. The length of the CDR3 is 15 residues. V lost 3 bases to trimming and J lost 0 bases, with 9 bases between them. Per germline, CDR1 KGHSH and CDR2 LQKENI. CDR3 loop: CASSPQESSYNEQFF. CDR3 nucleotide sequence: TGTGCCAGCTCACCGCAAGAGAGCTCCTACAATGAGCAGTTCTTC.